What follows is one TCR beta chain and its context. This entry belongs to a study of blood T cell repertoires in COVID-19. V gave up 1 base and J gave up 0 bases; unmatched junction bases: 14. The CDR3 runs to 19 residues. CDR1 is SGHTA, CDR2 FQGTGA, per germline. Sequencing used immunoSEQ multiplex PCR; TCRdb keeps in-frame clones, though not all of them. This table has roughly 70,000 clones, 85% to 90% appearing once. V and J are TRBV7-3 and TRBJ2-7; TRBD2 matches at 8 bases. The TCR was taken from a man aged 50 or older with active COVID-19. Specimen: peripheral blood. The CDR3 nucleotides are TGTGCCAGCAGCTTAATCGGGGGAGGCCTAGCGGGTCTCTCCTACGAGCAGTACTTC. Residues: CASSLIGGGLAGLSYEQYF.